The 2 T cell receptor beta chains presented below share a single source sample, sequenced in a study of shared clonotypes between healthy human individuals. The assay was immunoSEQ multiplex PCR, and TCRdb's table has in-frame clones only and misses some. The data contain about 2.4 million clones, 80% to 95% of them seen just once; the ten biggest clones take up 0.36%. Sequenced input: naive CD4+ T cells from PBMCs. Subset reported: CD45RA+ positively selected. These receptors were taken from a man aged 18-30 years in good health. Some clones in this sample may be carry-over from other donors' samples.

V and J are TRBV27 and TRBJ2-6; D might be TRBD1 or TRBD2, each matching 5 bases. The CDR3 has 16 residues. Trimming stripped 3 bases from V and 1 base from J, with 10 bases between. Per the germline V gene, CDR1 is MNHEY and CDR2 is SMNVEV (reference sequence). The DNA of the CDR3 is TGTGCCAGCAGTTTGGTCAGGGAGTCTGGGGCCAACGTCCTGACTTTC. Translation: CASSLVRESGANVLTF. The whole variable domain, filled in from reference TRBV27 and TRBJ2-6, reads EAQVTQNPRYLITVTGKKLTVTCSQNMNHEYMSWYRQDPGLGLRQIYYSMNVEVTDKGDVPEGYKVSRKEKRNFPLILESPSPNQTSLYFCASSLVRESGANVLTFGAGSRLTVL.

V is TRBV7-8 and J is TRBJ1-3; D not certain. V was shortened by 2 bases and J by 8 bases, with 4 bases between the two germline ends. Per germline, CDR1 SGHVS and CDR2 FQNEAQ. The CDR3 is 11 amino acids. The CDR3 is CASSLSHTIYF. Written as DNA, the CDR3 is TGTGCCAGCAGCTTATCCCACACCATATATTTT.